The 12 T cell receptor beta chains in this list originate from one sample, sequenced in a study of shared clonotypes between healthy human individuals. The data were produced by immunoSEQ multiplex PCR, yet TCRdb's version contains in-frame clones alone and is incomplete. The sample shows just over 2,000,000 clones, approximately 94% of them seen only once. CD45RO negativity and positive selection for CCR7 defined naive CD8 cells, a population that excluded terminally differentiated effector memory CD45RA+ cells. What was sequenced was naive CD8+ T cells sorted from blood. The receptor set was obtained from a man in his late teens or twenties in good health.

This rearrangement joins TRBV5-1 to TRBJ2-1; possible D gene TRBD1, 6 bases. The germline gives CDR1 SGHRS, CDR2 YFSETQ. The V gene lost 4 bases and the J gene lost 2 bases, with 7 bases spanning the gap. The CDR3 is 13 residues long. The CDR3 sequence is CASSEGAYNEQFF. CDR3 nucleotide sequence: TGCGCCAGCAGCGAGGGGGCCTACAATGAGCAGTTCTTC. The full variable domain, with the rest looked up from reference TRBV5-1 and TRBJ2-1, is KAGVTQTPRYLIKTRGQQVTLSCSPISGHRSVSWYQQTPGQGLQFLFEYFSETQRNKGNFPGRFSGRQFSNSRSEMNVSTLELGDSALYLCASSEGAYNEQFFGPGTRLTVL.

This clone was observed once. This chain's CDR3 is CASSTSYRDNTEAFF. DNA for the CDR3: TGTGCCAGCAGCACCAGCTATAGGGATAACACTGAAGCTTTCTTT. The rearrangement links TRBV5-6 to TRBJ1-1; no definite D call. The germline V gene has CDR1 SGHDT and CDR2 YYEEEE. Trimming took off 4 bases at V and 2 bases at J, with 15 bases between the two ends. The CDR3 totals 15 residues.

This chain joins TRBV9 and TRBJ2-1; D is uncertain. CDR1 is SGDLS and CDR2 is YYNGEE in the germline V gene. Trimming pared 3 bases from V and 7 bases from J, leaving 14 bases between. The CDR3 spans 14 residues. The CDR3 is CASSAPNFGNEQFF. In nucleotides, the CDR3 is TGTGCCAGCAGCGCCCCGAACTTCGGGAATGAGCAGTTCTTC.

The V and J genes are TRBV29-1 and TRBJ2-7; unclear D gene. The CDR3 covers 11 residues. Germline CDR1 is SQVTM and CDR2 is ANQGSEA. The germline V and J ends were trimmed by 3 bases and 6 bases, with 9 bases remaining between them. CDR3 bases: TGCAGCGTTGAGGGCCCGGGCGAGCAGTACTTC. This encodes CSVEGPGEQYF.

The rearrangement joins TRBV29-1 to TRBJ2-3; 15 bases are a match to TRBD2. The germline V gene encodes CDR1 SQVTM and CDR2 ANQGSEA. This CDR3 contains 16 residues. V lost 6 bases, J lost 6 bases, and 10 bases stayed unmatched. The CDR3 reads CSVNRGTSGRFDTQYF. DNA for the CDR3: TGCAGCGTCAATCGGGGGACTAGCGGGAGGTTTGATACGCAGTATTTT.

This chain connects TRBV9 to TRBJ2-2, with 7 bases that match TRBD1. V gave up 3 bases and J gave up 5 bases; unmatched junction bases: 7. This CDR3 has 15 residues. CDR1 is SGDLS and CDR2 is YYNGEE in the germline V gene. As DNA, the CDR3 is TGTGCCAGCAGCGCCCACAGGGGTGGGACCGGGGAGCTGTTTTTT. This translates into CASSAHRGGTGELFF.

The chain has TRBV5-4 and TRBJ2-1; D gene ambiguous. In germline, CDR1 is SGHNT, CDR2 YYREEE (reference sequence). The CDR3 runs 12 residues. Trimming took 2 bases from V and 7 from J, leaving 7 bases between them. This CDR3 reads CASSFEWNEQFF. DNA of the CDR3: TGTGCCAGCAGCTTCGAATGGAATGAGCAGTTCTTC.

The rearrangement links TRBV30 to TRBJ2-1, with D tentatively TRBD1 or TRBD2 (7 bases each). Germline values: CDR1 GTSNPN, CDR2 SVGIG (reference sequence). Trimming left V 6 bases short and J 7 bases short, with 22 bases between. This CDR3 is 15 amino acids long. The CDR3 DNA reads as TGTGCCTGTCCCTGGGAGGGGGCCCCATGGAATGAGCAGTTCTTC. Translation: CACPWEGAPWNEQFF.

V usage is TRBV11-2 and J usage is TRBJ1-2; tentatively, D is TRBD1 (6 bases). The CDR3 totals 16 residues. CDR1 SGHAT and CDR2 FQNNGV come from the germline V gene. Trimming stripped 5 bases from V and 5 bases from J, with 21 bases between. The CDR3, as DNA: TGTGCCAGCAGCCCAAGCCGGGGGGGCGGTTATTATGGCTACACCTTC. It translates to CASSPSRGGGYYGYTF.

This clone is a singleton in its sample. The chain recombines TRBV13 with TRBJ1-4; D remains ambiguous. Germline values: CDR1 PRHDT, CDR2 FYEKMQ (reference sequence). CDR3 length: 12 amino acids. The V gene lost 4 bases and the J gene lost 6 bases, with 6 bases spanning the gap. The CDR3 protein is CASSSQDEKLFF. DNA of the CDR3: TGTGCCAGCAGCTCCCAGGATGAAAAACTGTTTTTT.

The chain has TRBV28 and TRBJ1-2; 8 bases agree with TRBD1. This CDR3 spans 13 amino acids. Unmatched junction bases numbered 4, after V lost 3 bases and J lost 7 bases. Germline values: CDR1 MDHEN, CDR2 SYDVKM. Here the CDR3 DNA reads TGTGCCAGCAGTTTTCAGGGGGCTTCTGGCTACACCTTC. As protein: CASSFQGASGYTF.

J is TRBJ2-3 and V is TRBV7-9; D unresolved. This CDR3 is built from 13 residues. Germline assignment: CDR1 SEHNR and CDR2 FQNEAQ (reference sequence). V was pared by 1 base and J by 6 bases, with 8 bases between. CDR3 in amino acids: CASSLEATDTQYF. The CDR3 DNA is TGTGCCAGCAGCTTAGAGGCTACCGATACGCAGTATTTT.